Listed below are T cell receptor beta chains from one sample, sequenced in a study of blood T cell repertoires in COVID-19. The table came from immunoSEQ multiplex PCR; TCRdb's copy has only in-frame clones and leaves some out. This repertoire shows hundreds of thousands of clones, more than 70% found once; its top ten account for approximately 12%. Sequencing was performed on peripheral blood. These receptors were collected from a woman in her forties or fifties with COVID-19, enrolled during active disease. The CDR3 runs from the conserved cysteine through the conserved F or W. Each record gives: D gene, J gene, clone size, V gene, CDR3 DNA, CDR3 protein. A D gene is named only where the DNA matches it firmly. Clone sizes are given selectively: once, few, many, or a class where the clone is expanded.

.,TRBJ1-6,few,TRBV10-1,TGCGCCAGCAGTGACACCGGCGGGTTGAATTCACCCCTCCACTTT,CASSDTGGLNSPLHF
TRBD1,TRBJ1-2,.,TRBV7-9,TGTGCCAGCAGCGTGGGACAGTTCTATGGCTACACCTTC,CASSVGQFYGYTF
TRBD1,TRBJ1-3,.,TRBV6-5,TGTGCCAGCTCACGAGACAGGGAGGCTGGAAACACCATATATTTT,CASSRDREAGNTIYF
TRBD1,TRBJ1-5,.,TRBV19,TGTGCCAGTAGTCCAGGACAGGGGGCGATAGGCAATCAGCCCCAGCATTTT,CASSPGQGAIGNQPQHF
.,TRBJ1-2,.,TRBV28,TGTGCCAGCAGTTTAAACACTAACTATGGCTACACCTTC,CASSLNTNYGYTF
TRBD1,TRBJ2-7,.,TRBV15,TGTGCCACCAGCCCCCGGGACAGGGCCTACGAGCAGTACTTC,CATSPRDRAYEQYF
TRBD1,TRBJ1-2,once,TRBV30,TGTGCCTGGAGTTCAGGGGGCGCTGGCTACACCTTC,CAWSSGGAGYTF
TRBD1,TRBJ1-1,few,TRBV6-6,TGTGCCAGCAGTTACTCGACAGGGCCGAACACTGAAGCTTTCTTT,CASSYSTGPNTEAFF
.,TRBJ2-3,.,TRBV2,TGTGCCAGCATGATGGGAGCGGTGATCATCACAGATACGCAGTATTTT,CASMMGAVIITDTQYF
TRBD1,TRBJ2-3,.,TRBV6-6,TGTGCCAGCACGCGAACCCAGGGGGCAGATACGCAGTATTTT,CASTRTQGADTQYF
TRBD1,TRBJ1-1,.,TRBV19,TGTGCCAGCCGCGGCGCCGGAGGGGGCCTCACTGAAGCTTTCTTT,CASRGAGGGLTEAFF
TRBD2,TRBJ2-1,.,TRBV9,TGTGCCAGCAGCGCCTCCGGGGGGAACTCCTACAATGAGCAGTTCTTC,CASSASGGNSYNEQFF
TRBD1,TRBJ1-4,once,TRBV5-1,TGCGCCAGCAGCCTGGGACAGTATAATGAAAAACTGTTTTTT,CASSLGQYNEKLFF
.,TRBJ2-4,.,TRBV30,TGTGCCTGGTCCGGGAACCCAAACATTCAGTACTTC,CAWSGNPNIQYF
.,TRBJ1-2,.,TRBV6-5,TGTGCCAGCAGCCCCCGAGTCTCTCGGAGCTATGGCTACACCTTC,CASSPRVSRSYGYTF
TRBD1,TRBJ2-3,.,TRBV12-3/TRBV12-4,TGTGCCAGCAGTTCGACAGGGTCCGATACGCAGTATTTT,CASSSTGSDTQYF
TRBD2,TRBJ2-3,.,TRBV20-1,TGCAGTGCTAGTGGGGGACTAGCGGACAACACAGATACGCAGTATTTT,CSASGGLADNTDTQYF
.,TRBJ2-7,once,TRBV6-5,TGTGCCAGCAGTTGGTCCGGCTCCTACGAGCAGTACTTC,CASSWSGSYEQYF
TRBD1,TRBJ1-1,few,TRBV5-1,TGCGCCAGCAGCTTGGGGACAGGGCGGGTTCGGGCTTTCTTT,CASSLGTGRVRAFF
TRBD1,TRBJ1-1,.,TRBV27,TGTGCCAGCAGTTCCCGACAGGGGATTACTGAAGCTTTCTTT,CASSSRQGITEAFF
TRBD1,TRBJ2-7,.,TRBV2,TGTGCCAGCAGTGAAGGGCAGGGGGCCTACGAGCAGTACTTC,CASSEGQGAYEQYF
.,TRBJ2-7,.,TRBV12-3/TRBV12-4,TGTGCCAGCAGTCCTAGAGCGGATGGGGAGCAGTACTTC,CASSPRADGEQYF
TRBD1,TRBJ1-1,.,TRBV5-1,TGCGCCAGCAGCTTAATACAGGGGGCAACTGAAGCTTTCTTT,CASSLIQGATEAFF
.,TRBJ2-7,.,TRBV7-2,TGTGCCAGCAGCTTAGTATATGTGGTGGCCTTCGAGCAGTACTTC,CASSLVYVVAFEQYF
.,TRBJ2-5,.,TRBV27,TGTGCCAGCAGTTTCAACAGGGAAGACGAGACCCAGTACTTC,CASSFNREDETQYF
.,TRBJ1-1,.,TRBV2,TGTGCCAGCAGTGGTAGGACCGGGGGAGCTTTCTTT,CASSGRTGGAFF
.,TRBJ1-2,.,TRBV6-1,TGTGCCAGCAGTCCCCGGGGAGGAAAGAACTATGGCTACACCTTC,CASSPRGGKNYGYTF
.,TRBJ1-2,.,TRBV6-5,TGTGCCAGCAGGGGGGCGGACCCTAACTATGGCTACACCTTC,CASRGADPNYGYTF
.,TRBJ1-2,.,TRBV13,TGTGCCAGCAGCTTGGGGGGGCAAGGCTACACCTTC,CASSLGGQGYTF
TRBD2,TRBJ2-3,.,TRBV4-2,TGTGCCAGCAGCCAAGATCATATACTAGCGGGGGGAACCACAGATACGCAGTATTTT,CASSQDHILAGGTTDTQYF
.,TRBJ1-2,.,TRBV12-5,TGTGCTAGTGGTTTGGTCTCCTATGGCTACACCTTC,CASGLVSYGYTF
.,TRBJ1-1,once,TRBV19,TGTGCCACAGATGACCGGGGGGTCACTGAAGCTTTCTTT,CATDDRGVTEAFF
TRBD2,TRBJ2-3,.,TRBV7-9,TGTGCCAGCAGCTTATCGGGGGGGAGCACAGATACGCAGTATTTT,CASSLSGGSTDTQYF
.,TRBJ2-3,.,TRBV24-1,TGTGCCACCAGTGATTACGAACAGGGATTGGCAGATACGCAGTATTTT,CATSDYEQGLADTQYF
.,TRBJ2-7,.,TRBV18,TGTGCCAGCTCACCTCCGGGGTCTTATCAAGGGGAGCAGTACTTC,CASSPPGSYQGEQYF
.,TRBJ1-1,.,TRBV5-6,TGTGCCAGCAGCTTGGGAGGGGCCGGGAGTCTCTTCTTT,CASSLGGAGSLFF
.,TRBJ2-2,.,TRBV10-1,TGCGCCAGCAGTGAGTCAACGGGGAACACCGGGGAGCTGTTTTTT,CASSESTGNTGELFF
TRBD1,TRBJ2-5,.,TRBV13,TGTGCCAGCAGCGCCAGACAGGGAAAGGAGACCCAGTACTTC,CASSARQGKETQYF
.,TRBJ1-1,.,TRBV5-1,TGCGCCAGCAGCGTAAACAGGGTTGACACTGAAGCTTTCTTT,CASSVNRVDTEAFF
TRBD2,TRBJ2-3,.,TRBV7-8,TGTGCCAGCAGCTTAGCGGGGGGGTCGAGGGATACGCAGTATTTT,CASSLAGGSRDTQYF
TRBD1,TRBJ2-3,.,TRBV7-3,TGTGCCAGCAGCCCGACAGGGGGCACAGATACGCAGTATTTT,CASSPTGGTDTQYF
TRBD1,TRBJ2-7,.,TRBV18,TGTGCCAGCTCACCTAACGCCGGGACAGGACCTTACGAGCAGTACTTC,CASSPNAGTGPYEQYF